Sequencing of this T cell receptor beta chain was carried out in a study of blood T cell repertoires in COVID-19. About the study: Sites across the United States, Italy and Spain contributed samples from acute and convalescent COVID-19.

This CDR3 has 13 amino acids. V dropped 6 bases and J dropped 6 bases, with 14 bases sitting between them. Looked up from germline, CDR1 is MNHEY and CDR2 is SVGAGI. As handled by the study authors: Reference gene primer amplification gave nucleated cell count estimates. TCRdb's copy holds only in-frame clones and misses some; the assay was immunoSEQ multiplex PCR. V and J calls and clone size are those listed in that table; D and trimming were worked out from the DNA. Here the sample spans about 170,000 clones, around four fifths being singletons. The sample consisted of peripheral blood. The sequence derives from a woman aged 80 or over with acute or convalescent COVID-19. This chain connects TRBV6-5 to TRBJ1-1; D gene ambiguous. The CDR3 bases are TGTGCCAGCAGGAATACAGCAGGCGCTGAAGCTTTCTTT. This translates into CASRNTAGAEAFF.